The text below deals with one T cell receptor beta chain. What it recognizes is unknown. This record comes from a study of T cell responses to AZD1222 COVID-19 vaccine. Overall study results and limits: Most donors were white British, females outnumbered males, and clonal diversity was possibly underestimated. At study baseline, merely six AZD1222 recipients were seropositive. As reported, nearly half of all spike-specific TCRs target variant regions that are unmutated.

V was clipped by 3 bases and J by 6 bases; unmatched bases: 9. The germline V gene encodes CDR1 DFQATT and CDR2 SNEGSKA (reference sequence). CDR3 length equals 15 residues. The method was immunoSEQ multiplex PCR; TCRdb's version includes in-frame clones alone and lacks a portion of them. The table includes 95,000 to 150,000 clones, 80% to 90% detected once. This TCR was sampled from an adult in good health. The specimen was peripheral blood, collected on day 0 of AZD1222 vaccination. The V call is TRBV20-1, the J call TRBJ2-1; 9 positions match TRBD2. The CDR3 sequence: CSASPAGSGSNEQFF. CDR3 coding DNA: TGCAGTGCTAGTCCGGCGGGTAGCGGGAGCAATGAGCAGTTCTTC.